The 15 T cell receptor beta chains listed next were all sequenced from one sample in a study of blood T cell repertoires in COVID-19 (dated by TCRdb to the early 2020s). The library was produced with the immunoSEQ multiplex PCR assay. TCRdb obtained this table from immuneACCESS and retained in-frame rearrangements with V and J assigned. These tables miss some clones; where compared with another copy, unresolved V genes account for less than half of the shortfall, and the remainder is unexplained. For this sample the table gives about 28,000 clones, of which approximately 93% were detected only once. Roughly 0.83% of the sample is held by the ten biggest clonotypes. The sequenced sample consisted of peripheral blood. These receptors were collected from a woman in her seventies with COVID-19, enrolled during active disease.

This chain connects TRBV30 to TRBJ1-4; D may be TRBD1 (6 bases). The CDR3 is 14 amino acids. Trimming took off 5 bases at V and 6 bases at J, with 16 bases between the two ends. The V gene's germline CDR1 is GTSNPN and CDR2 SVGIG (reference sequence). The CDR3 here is CAWGQQGGHEKLFF. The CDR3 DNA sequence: TGTGCCTGGGGTCAACAGGGCGGTCATGAAAAACTGTTTTTT.

In DNA form, the CDR3 reads TGTGCCAGCAGTTCGCGAATTCAAGAGACCCAGTACTTC. It codes for CASSSRIQETQYF. The gene calls are TRBV27 and TRBJ2-5; D not certain. This CDR3 has 13 amino acids. In germline, CDR1 is MNHEY, CDR2 SMNVEV (reference sequence). Between the trimmed V and J ends, which lost 4 bases and 2 bases, there was a span of 8 bases.

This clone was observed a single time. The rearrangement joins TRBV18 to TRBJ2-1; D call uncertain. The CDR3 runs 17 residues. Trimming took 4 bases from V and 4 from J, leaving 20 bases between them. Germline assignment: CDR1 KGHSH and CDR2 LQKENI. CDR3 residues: CASSLSMGPGGYNEQFF. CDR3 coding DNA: TGTGCCAGCTCACTCTCGATGGGTCCCGGCGGTTACAATGAGCAGTTCTTC.

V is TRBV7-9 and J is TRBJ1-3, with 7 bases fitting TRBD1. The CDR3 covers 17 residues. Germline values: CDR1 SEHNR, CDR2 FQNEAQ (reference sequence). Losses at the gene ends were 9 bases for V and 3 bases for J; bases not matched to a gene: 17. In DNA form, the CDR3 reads TGTGCCAGGAAACGACAGGGCGTCGGTTCGTTTGGAAACACCATATATTTT. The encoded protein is CARKRQGVGSFGNTIYF.

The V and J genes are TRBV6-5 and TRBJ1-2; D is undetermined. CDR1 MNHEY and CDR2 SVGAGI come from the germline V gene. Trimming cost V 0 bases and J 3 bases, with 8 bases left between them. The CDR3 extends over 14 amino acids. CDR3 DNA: TGTGCCAGCAGTTACTCGCGTCGAGACTATGGCTACACCTTC. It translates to CASSYSRRDYGYTF.

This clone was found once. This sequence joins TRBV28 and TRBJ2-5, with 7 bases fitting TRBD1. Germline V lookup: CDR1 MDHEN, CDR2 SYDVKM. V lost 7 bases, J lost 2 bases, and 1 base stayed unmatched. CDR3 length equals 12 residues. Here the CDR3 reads CASKGQQETQYF. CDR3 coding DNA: TGTGCCAGCAAGGGACAGCAAGAGACCCAGTACTTC.

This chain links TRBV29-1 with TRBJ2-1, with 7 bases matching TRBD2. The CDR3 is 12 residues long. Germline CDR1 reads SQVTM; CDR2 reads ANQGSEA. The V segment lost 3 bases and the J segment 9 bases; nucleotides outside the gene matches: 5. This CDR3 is CSVESGGVEQFF. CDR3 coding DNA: TGCAGCGTTGAGTCTGGGGGGGTTGAGCAGTTCTTC.

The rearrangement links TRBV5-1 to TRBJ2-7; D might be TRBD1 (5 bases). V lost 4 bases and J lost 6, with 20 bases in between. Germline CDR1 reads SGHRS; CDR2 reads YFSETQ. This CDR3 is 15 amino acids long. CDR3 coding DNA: TGCGCCAGCAGCACGTCTCCTCAGGGTAATCGCGAGCAGTACTTC. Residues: CASSTSPQGNREQYF.

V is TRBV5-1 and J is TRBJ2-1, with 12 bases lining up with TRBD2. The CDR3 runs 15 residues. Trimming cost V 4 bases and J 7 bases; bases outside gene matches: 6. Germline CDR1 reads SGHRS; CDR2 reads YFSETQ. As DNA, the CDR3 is TGCGCCAGCAGCCCTAGCGGGAGGGCCCATAATGAGCAGTTCTTC. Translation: CASSPSGRAHNEQFF.

CDR3 in amino acids: CASSHRVDYGYTF. The DNA for the CDR3 is TGTGCCAGCAGCCACAGGGTGGACTATGGCTACACCTTC. The chain has TRBV3-1 (or the pseudogene TRBV3-2) and TRBJ1-2, with a tentative D call TRBD1 (5 bases). Germline CDR1 reads LGHDT; CDR2 reads YNNKEL (reference sequence). This CDR3 has 13 amino acids. Trimming left V 3 bases short and J 3 bases short, with 8 bases between.

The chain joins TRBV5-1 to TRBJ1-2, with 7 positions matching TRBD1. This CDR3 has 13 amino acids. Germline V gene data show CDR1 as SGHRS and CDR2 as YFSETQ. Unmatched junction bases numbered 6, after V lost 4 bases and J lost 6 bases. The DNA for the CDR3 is TGCGCCAGCAGCCCCTGGACAGGCGATGGCTACACCTTC. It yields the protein CASSPWTGDGYTF.

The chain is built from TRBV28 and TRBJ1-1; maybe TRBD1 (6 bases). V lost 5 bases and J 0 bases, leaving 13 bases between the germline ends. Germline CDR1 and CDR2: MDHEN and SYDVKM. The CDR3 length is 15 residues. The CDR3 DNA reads TGTGCCAGCAGTGAACAGGGCCATCTGAACACTGAAGCTTTCTTT. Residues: CASSEQGHLNTEAFF.

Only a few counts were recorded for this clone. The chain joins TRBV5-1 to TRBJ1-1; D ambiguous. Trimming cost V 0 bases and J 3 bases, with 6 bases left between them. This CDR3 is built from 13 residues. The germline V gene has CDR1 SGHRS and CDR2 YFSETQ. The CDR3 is CASSLARYTEAFF. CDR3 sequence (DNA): TGCGCCAGCAGCTTGGCGCGTTACACTGAAGCTTTCTTT.

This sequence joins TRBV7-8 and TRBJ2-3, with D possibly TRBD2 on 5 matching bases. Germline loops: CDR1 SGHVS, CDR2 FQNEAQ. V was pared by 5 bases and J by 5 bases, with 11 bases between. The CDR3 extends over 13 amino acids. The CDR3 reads CASSPGGGDTQYF. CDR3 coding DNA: TGTGCCAGCAGCCCCGGCGGAGGAGATACGCAGTATTTT.

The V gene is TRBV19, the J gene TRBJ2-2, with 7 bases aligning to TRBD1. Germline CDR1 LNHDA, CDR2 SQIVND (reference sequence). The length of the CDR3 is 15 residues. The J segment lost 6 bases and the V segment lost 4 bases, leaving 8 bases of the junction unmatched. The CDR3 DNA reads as TGTGCCAGTAGTAGTGTGACAGGGACGGCCGGGGAGCTGTTTTTT. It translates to CASSSVTGTAGELFF.